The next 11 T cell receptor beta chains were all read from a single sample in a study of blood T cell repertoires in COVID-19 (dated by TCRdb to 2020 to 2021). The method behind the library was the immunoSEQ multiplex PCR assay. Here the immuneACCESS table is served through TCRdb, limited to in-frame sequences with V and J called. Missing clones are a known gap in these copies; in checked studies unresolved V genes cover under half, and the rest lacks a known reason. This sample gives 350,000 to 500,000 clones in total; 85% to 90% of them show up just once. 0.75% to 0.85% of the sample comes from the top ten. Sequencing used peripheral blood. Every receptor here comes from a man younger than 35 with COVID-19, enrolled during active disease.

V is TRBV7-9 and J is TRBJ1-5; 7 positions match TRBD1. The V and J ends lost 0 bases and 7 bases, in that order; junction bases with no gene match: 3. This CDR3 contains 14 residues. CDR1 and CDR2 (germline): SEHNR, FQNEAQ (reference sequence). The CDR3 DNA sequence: TGTGCCAGCAGCTTAGCAGGGGGCGGACAGCCCCAGCATTTT. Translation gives CASSLAGGGQPQHF.

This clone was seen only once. The CDR3 sequence is CASSLSGPGTDTQYF. CDR3 DNA sequence: TGTGCCAGCAGCTTATCTGGCCCCGGCACAGATACGCAGTATTTT. J is TRBJ2-3 and V is TRBV13, with no clear D. This CDR3 region has 15 residues. The V end lost 2 bases, the J end lost 1 base, and 10 bases lay between the germline ends. Germline V lookup: CDR1 PRHDT, CDR2 FYEKMQ (reference sequence).

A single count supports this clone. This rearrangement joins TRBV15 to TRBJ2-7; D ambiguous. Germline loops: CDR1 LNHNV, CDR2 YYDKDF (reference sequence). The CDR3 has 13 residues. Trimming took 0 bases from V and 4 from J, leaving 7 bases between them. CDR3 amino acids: CATSREIGYEQYF. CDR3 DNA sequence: TGTGCCACCAGCAGAGAAATCGGTTACGAGCAGTACTTC.

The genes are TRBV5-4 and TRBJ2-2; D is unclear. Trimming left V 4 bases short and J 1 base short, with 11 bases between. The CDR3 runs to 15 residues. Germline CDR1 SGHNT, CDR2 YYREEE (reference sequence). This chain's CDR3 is CASSPTSQNTGELFF. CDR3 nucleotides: TGTGCCAGCAGCCCCACTTCCCAGAACACCGGGGAGCTGTTTTTT.

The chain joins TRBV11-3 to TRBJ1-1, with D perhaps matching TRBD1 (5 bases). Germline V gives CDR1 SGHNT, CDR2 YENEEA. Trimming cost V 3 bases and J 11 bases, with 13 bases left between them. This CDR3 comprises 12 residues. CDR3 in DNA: TGTGCCAGCAGCTTCGACGCAGGGTTGGCTTTCTTT. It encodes CASSFDAGLAFF.

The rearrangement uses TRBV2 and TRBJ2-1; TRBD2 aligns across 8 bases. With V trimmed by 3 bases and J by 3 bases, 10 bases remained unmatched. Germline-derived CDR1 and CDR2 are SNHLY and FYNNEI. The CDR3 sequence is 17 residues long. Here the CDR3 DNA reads TGTGCCAGCAGTGATACGGGCAGCGGGAGTTTCTACAATGAGCAGTTCTTC. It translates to CASSDTGSGSFYNEQFF.

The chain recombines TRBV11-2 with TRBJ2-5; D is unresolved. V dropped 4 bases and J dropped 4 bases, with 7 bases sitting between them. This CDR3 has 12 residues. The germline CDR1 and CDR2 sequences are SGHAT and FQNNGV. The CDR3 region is CASSSDRETQYF. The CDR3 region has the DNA TGTGCCAGCAGCTCAGATCGAGAGACCCAGTACTTC.

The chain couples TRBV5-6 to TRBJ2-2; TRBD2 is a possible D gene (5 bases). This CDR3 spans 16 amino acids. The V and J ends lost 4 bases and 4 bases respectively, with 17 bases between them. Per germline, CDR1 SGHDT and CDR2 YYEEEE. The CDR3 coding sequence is TGTGCCAGCAGCCAGAGGACTTACATTTTCACCGGGGAGCTGTTTTTT. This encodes CASSQRTYIFTGELFF.

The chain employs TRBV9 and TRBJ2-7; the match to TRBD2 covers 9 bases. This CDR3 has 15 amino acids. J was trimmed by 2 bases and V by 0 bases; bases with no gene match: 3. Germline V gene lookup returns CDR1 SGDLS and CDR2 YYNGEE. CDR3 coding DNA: TGTGCCAGCAGCGTAGGACTAGCGGAGCCCTACGAGCAGTACTTC. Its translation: CASSVGLAEPYEQYF.

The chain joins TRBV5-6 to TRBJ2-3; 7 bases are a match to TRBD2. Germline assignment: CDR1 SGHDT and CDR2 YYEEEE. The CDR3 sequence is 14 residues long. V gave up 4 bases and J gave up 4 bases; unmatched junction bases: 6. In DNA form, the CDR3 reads TGTGCCAGCAGCCCTGGGGGGGTGTCAGATACGCAGTATTTT. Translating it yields CASSPGGVSDTQYF.

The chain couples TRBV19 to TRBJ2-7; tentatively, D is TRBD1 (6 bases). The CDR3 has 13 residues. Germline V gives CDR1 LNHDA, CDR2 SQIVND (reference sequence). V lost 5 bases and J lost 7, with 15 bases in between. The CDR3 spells CASSPPLGGEQYF. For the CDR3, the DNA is TGTGCCAGTAGTCCCCCCTTAGGGGGAGAGCAGTACTTC.